Presented here are 20 T cell receptor beta chains from one specimen sequenced in a study of shared clonotypes between healthy human individuals. Generated by immunoSEQ multiplex PCR, the TCRdb table keeps only in-frame clones and is missing some. Among around 2.3 million clones listed, 90% to 97% were seen once. The sample comprised naive CD4+ T cells sorted from blood. As to subset: CD45RA+ positively selected. Receptor source: a man younger than 35 in good health.

The rearrangement joins TRBV5-1 to TRBJ2-5; tentative D call: TRBD1 (5 bases). Trimming took 4 bases from V and 2 from J, leaving 18 bases between them. The germline CDR1 and CDR2 sequences are SGHRS and YFSETQ. The CDR3 is 16 residues long. CDR3 in amino acids: CASSPTGQAYQETQYF. The CDR3 DNA sequence: TGCGCCAGCAGCCCAACAGGCCAGGCCTATCAAGAGACCCAGTACTTC. The variable domain in full, with the rest retrieved from reference TRBV5-1 and TRBJ2-5, is KAGVTQTPRYLIKTRGQQVTLSCSPISGHRSVSWYQQTPGQGLQFLFEYFSETQRNKGNFPGRFSGRQFSNSRSEMNVSTLELGDSALYLCASSPTGQAYQETQYFGPGTRLLVL.

The genes are TRBV5-6 and TRBJ2-7; tentative D call: TRBD1 (6 bases). Germline V gives CDR1 SGHDT, CDR2 YYEEEE. Trimming removed 0 bases at V and 4 bases at J, with 14 bases between. The CDR3 loop spans 15 amino acids. CDR3 amino acids: CASSLEPGTTYEQYF. DNA of the CDR3: TGTGCCAGCAGCTTGGAGCCCGGGACAACTTACGAGCAGTACTTC.

This clone was counted a few times. The chain joins TRBV7-9 to TRBJ1-5; D unresolved. The CDR3 totals 12 residues. Germline V gives CDR1 SEHNR, CDR2 FQNEAQ (reference sequence). Trimming stripped 5 bases from V and 8 bases from J, with 10 bases between. The DNA of the CDR3 is TGTGCCAGCAGCAGCTATTCCAAGCCCCAGCATTTT. Translated, it gives CASSSYSKPQHF.

This chain joins TRBV19 and TRBJ1-2; 10 nucleotides line up with TRBD1. V lost 6 bases to trimming and J lost 0 bases; unmatched junction nucleotides: 7. CDR3 length equals 16 residues. CDR1 LNHDA and CDR2 SQIVND come from the germline V gene (reference sequence). This CDR3 is CASSPGTGEPNYGYTF. CDR3 bases: TGTGCCAGTAGCCCCGGGACAGGGGAACCTAACTATGGCTACACCTTC.

This clone was picked up one time. V gene TRBV4-1 combines with J gene TRBJ2-3; no clear D gene. V was clipped by 5 bases and J by 4 bases, with 7 bases between them. This CDR3 region has 12 residues. Germline V gives CDR1 MGHRA, CDR2 YSYEKL. The CDR3 DNA sequence: TGCGCCAGCAGCTCGAGCTCAGATACGCAGTATTTT. This encodes CASSSSSDTQYF.

This clone was detected once. This rearrangement joins TRBV4-1 to TRBJ1-2; TRBD1 might be the D (6 bases). This CDR3 spans 14 amino acids. V was clipped by 4 bases and J by 4 bases, with 13 bases between them. Per the germline V gene, CDR1 is MGHRA and CDR2 is YSYEKL. The CDR3 sequence: CASSPGQQFYGYTF. In DNA, the CDR3 is TGCGCCAGCAGCCCCGGACAGCAATTCTATGGCTACACCTTC.

The chain recombines TRBV18 with TRBJ2-7; 10 bases fit TRBD1. Losses at the gene ends were 6 bases for V and 5 bases for J; bases not matched to a gene: 10. Germline lookup yields CDR1 KGHSH and CDR2 LQKENI. The CDR3 has 15 residues. This chain's CDR3 is CASSQWGQGKDEQYF. CDR3 in DNA: TGTGCCAGCTCTCAATGGGGACAGGGGAAGGACGAGCAGTACTTC.

The chain recombines TRBV9 with TRBJ1-2; TRBD1 might be the D (5 bases). Germline CDR1 SGDLS, CDR2 YYNGEE. The CDR3 is 12 residues long. V lost 3 bases to trimming and J lost 8 bases, with 11 bases between them. CDR3 bases: TGTGCCAGCAGCGCGGGACCGACGGGCTACACCTTC. It translates to CASSAGPTGYTF.

The CDR3 nucleotides read TGTGCCTGGAGCCCAGGGTGGGATGGCTACACCTTC. Protein product: CAWSPGWDGYTF. The chain recombines TRBV30 with TRBJ1-2; D is possibly TRBD1 (5 bases). The CDR3 totals 12 residues. Germline CDR1 and CDR2: GTSNPN and SVGIG (reference sequence). The V gene lost 3 bases and the J gene lost 6 bases, with 11 bases spanning the gap.

The rearrangement uses TRBV10-1 and TRBJ2-7; 8 bases match TRBD2. With V trimmed by 8 bases and J by 5 bases, 8 bases remained unmatched. Germline CDR1 reads WNHNN; CDR2 reads SYGVQD (reference sequence). The CDR3 covers 13 residues. The CDR3 spells CASALAGGHEQYF. In nucleotides, the CDR3 is TGCGCCAGCGCACTTGCGGGGGGCCACGAGCAGTACTTC.

V usage is TRBV7-2 and J usage is TRBJ2-7, with 10 bases that match TRBD2. Germline CDR1 and CDR2: SGHTA and FQGNSA. Trimming cost V 3 bases and J 4 bases; bases outside gene matches: 12. The CDR3 runs 17 residues. The CDR3 is CASSLASGSNPLYEQYF. DNA of the CDR3: TGTGCCAGCAGCTTGGCTAGCGGGAGTAACCCACTGTACGAGCAGTACTTC.

This clone was observed a handful of times. The CDR3 spells CSALSSSYEQYF. The CDR3 nucleotides read TGCAGCGCACTCTCAAGCTCCTACGAGCAGTACTTC. The rearrangement joins TRBV29-1 to TRBJ2-7; the D is unclear. This CDR3 contains 12 residues. Between the trimmed V and J ends, which lost 7 bases and 0 bases, there was a span of 10 bases. Germline loops: CDR1 SQVTM, CDR2 ANQGSEA.

The chain uses TRBV28 and TRBJ1-1; TRBD1 is a possible D gene (5 bases). This CDR3 region has 16 residues. Per germline, CDR1 MDHEN and CDR2 SYDVKM. Trimming stripped 5 bases from V and 4 bases from J, with 20 bases between. CDR3: CASSRPTGPSGTEAFF. The CDR3 region has the DNA TGTGCCAGCAGTCGACCTACGGGGCCAAGCGGCACTGAAGCTTTCTTT. Combining the CDR3 with reference TRBV28 and TRBJ1-1 gives the whole variable domain DVKVTQSSRYLVKRTGEKVFLECVQDMDHENMFWYRQDPGLGLRLIYFSYDVKMKEKGDIPEGYSVSREKKERFSLILESASTNQTSMYLCASSRPTGPSGTEAFFGQGTRLTVV.

This rearrangement joins TRBV5-6 to TRBJ1-4, with 8 bases matching TRBD1. Germline CDR1 SGHDT, CDR2 YYEEEE. J gave up 5 bases and V 3 bases, and 6 bases lay outside the gene matches. The CDR3 extends over 15 amino acids. CDR3 sequence (DNA): TGTGCCAGCAGCTGGGGACAGGCCATAAATGAAAAACTGTTTTTT. Protein: CASSWGQAINEKLFF.

The chain recombines TRBV5-3 with TRBJ2-1; D may be TRBD1 or TRBD2 (5 bases each). TRBV5-3 falls under the ORF class, with uncertain function. This CDR3 has 15 amino acids. Trimming stripped 6 bases from V and 5 bases from J, with 18 bases between. The CDR3 sequence: CARTISWGRDNEQFF. The DNA for the CDR3 is TGTGCCAGAACGATATCTTGGGGGAGAGACAATGAGCAGTTCTTC.

The CDR3 reads CAWGRQGLAFF. The CDR3 DNA is TGTGCCTGGGGGCGACAGGGCCTAGCTTTCTTT. The chain has TRBV30 and TRBJ1-1, with 7 bases aligning to TRBD1. CDR1 is GTSNPN and CDR2 is SVGIG in the germline V gene (reference sequence). The trim removed 5 bases at V and 10 bases at J, leaving 7 bases unmatched. This CDR3 is 11 amino acids long.

The chain links TRBV6-6 to TRBJ1-5; maybe TRBD1 (5 bases). CDR3 size: 14 residues. V was cut by 4 bases and J by 7 bases, with 14 bases left in between. Germline V gene data show CDR1 as MNHNY and CDR2 as SVGAGI (reference sequence). In DNA, the CDR3 is TGTGCCAGCAGTTCCTCCGCAGGGCACCAGCCCCAGCATTTT. The encoded protein is CASSSSAGHQPQHF.

The rearrangement uses TRBV5-6 and TRBJ2-4; a weak D match, TRBD1 (6 bases). Germline V gene lookup returns CDR1 SGHDT and CDR2 YYEEEE. V was cut by 1 base and J by 1 base, with 18 bases left in between. This CDR3 has 18 amino acids. CDR3: CASSLLGEQGLAKNIQYF. As DNA, the CDR3 is TGTGCCAGCAGCTTGCTGGGGGAACAGGGTCTCGCCAAAAACATTCAGTACTTC. The full variable domain, its missing parts supplied by reference TRBV5-6 and TRBJ2-4, is DAGVTQSPTHLIKTRGQQVTLRCSPKSGHDTVSWYQQALGQGPQFIFQYYEEEERQRGNFPDRFSGHQFPNYSSELNVNALLLGDSALYLCASSLLGEQGLAKNIQYFGAGTRLSVL.

The V gene is TRBV30, the J gene TRBJ2-1; no firm D call. CDR3 length: 13 amino acids. Germline CDR1 and CDR2: GTSNPN and SVGIG (reference sequence). V lost 1 base, J lost 9 bases, and 13 bases lay in between. In DNA form, the CDR3 reads TGTGCCTGGAGTGGTTTGGAGCGACGTGAGCAGTTCTTC. As protein: CAWSGLERREQFF.

The CDR3 bases are TGTGCCATCAAACGGGACGAGCGGACCGGGGAGCTGTTTTTT. This gives the protein CAIKRDERTGELFF. The chain couples TRBV10-3 to TRBJ2-2; TRBD1 or TRBD2 may be the D gene (5 bases each). The CDR3 has 14 amino acids. Trimming removed 7 bases at V and 5 bases at J, with 14 bases between. From germline, CDR1 is ENHRY and CDR2 SYGVKD.